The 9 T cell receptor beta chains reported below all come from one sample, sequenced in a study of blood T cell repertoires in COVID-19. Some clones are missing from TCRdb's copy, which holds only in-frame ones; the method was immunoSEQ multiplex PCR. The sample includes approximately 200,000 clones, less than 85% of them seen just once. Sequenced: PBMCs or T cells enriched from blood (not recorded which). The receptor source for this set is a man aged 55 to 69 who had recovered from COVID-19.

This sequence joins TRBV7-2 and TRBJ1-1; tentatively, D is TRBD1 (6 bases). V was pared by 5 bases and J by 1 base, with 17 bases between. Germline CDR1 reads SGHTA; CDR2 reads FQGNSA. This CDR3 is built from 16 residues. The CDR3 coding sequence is TGTGCCAGCAGCCCCCGGGGGGGCGTTTCGAACACTGAAGCTTTCTTT. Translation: CASSPRGGVSNTEAFF.

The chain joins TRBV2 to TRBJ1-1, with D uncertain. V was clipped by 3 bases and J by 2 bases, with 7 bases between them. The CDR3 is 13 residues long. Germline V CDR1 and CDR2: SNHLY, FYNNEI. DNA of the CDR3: TGTGCCAGCAGTGACCCCAGTAACACTGAAGCTTTCTTT. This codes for CASSDPSNTEAFF.

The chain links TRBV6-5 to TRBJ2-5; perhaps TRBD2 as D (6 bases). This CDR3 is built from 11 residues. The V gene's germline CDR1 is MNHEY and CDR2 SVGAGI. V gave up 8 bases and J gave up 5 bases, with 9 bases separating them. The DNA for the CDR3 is TGTGCCAGCTTCGGGGGTGAGACCCAGTACTTC. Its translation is CASFGGETQYF.

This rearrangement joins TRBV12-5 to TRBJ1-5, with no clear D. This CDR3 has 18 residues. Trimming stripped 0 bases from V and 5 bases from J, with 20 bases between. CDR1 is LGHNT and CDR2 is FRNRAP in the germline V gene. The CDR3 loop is CASGLVQGWERGDQPQHF. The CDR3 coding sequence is TGTGCTAGTGGTTTGGTACAAGGTTGGGAGCGTGGGGATCAGCCCCAGCATTTT.

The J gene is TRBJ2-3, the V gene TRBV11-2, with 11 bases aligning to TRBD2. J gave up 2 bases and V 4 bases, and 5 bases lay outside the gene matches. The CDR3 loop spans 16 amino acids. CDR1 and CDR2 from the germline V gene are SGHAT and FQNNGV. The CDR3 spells CASSSLAGGITDTQYF. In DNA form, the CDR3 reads TGTGCCAGCAGCTCCTTAGCGGGGGGGATCACAGATACGCAGTATTTT.

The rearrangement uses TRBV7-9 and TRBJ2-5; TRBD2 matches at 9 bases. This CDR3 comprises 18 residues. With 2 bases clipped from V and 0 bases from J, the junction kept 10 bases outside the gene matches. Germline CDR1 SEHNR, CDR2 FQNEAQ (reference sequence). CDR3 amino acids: CASSLRGGTSLYQETQYF. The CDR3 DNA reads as TGTGCCAGCAGCTTAAGAGGTGGGACTAGCCTGTACCAAGAGACCCAGTACTTC.

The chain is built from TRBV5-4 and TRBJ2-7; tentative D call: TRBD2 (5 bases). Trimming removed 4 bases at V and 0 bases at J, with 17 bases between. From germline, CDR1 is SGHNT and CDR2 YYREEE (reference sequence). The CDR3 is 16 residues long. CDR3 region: CASSKRPGTGSYEQYF. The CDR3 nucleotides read TGTGCCAGCAGCAAACGGCCGGGAACTGGCTCCTACGAGCAGTACTTC.

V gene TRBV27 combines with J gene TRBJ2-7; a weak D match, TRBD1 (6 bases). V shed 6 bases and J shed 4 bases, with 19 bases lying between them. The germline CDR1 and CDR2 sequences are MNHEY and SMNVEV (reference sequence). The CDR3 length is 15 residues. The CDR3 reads CASRKEVRGLYEQYF. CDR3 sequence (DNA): TGTGCCAGCAGGAAGGAGGTCAGGGGATTGTACGAGCAGTACTTC.

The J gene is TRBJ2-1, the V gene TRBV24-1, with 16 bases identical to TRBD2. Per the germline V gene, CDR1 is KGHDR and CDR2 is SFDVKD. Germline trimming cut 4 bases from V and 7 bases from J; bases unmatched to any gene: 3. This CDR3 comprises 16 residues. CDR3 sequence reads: CATSDKGLAGGNEQFF. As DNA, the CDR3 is TGTGCCACCAGTGACAAGGGACTAGCGGGGGGGAATGAGCAGTTCTTC.